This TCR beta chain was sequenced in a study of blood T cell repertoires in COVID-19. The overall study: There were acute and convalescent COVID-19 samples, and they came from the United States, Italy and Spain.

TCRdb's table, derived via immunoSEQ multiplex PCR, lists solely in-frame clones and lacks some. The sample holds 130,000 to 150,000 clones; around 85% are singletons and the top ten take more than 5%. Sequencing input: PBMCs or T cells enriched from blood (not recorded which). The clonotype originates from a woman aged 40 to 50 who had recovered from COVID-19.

The CDR3 DNA sequence: TGTGCCAGCAGCTTGCTCCTGTCAGGGGGATGGCGGGCCTACGAGCAGTACTTC. This translates into CASSLLLSGGWRAYEQYF. The chain links TRBV7-8 to TRBJ2-7; TRBD1 agrees at 7 bases. CDR3 length: 18 amino acids. Trimming cost V 3 bases and J 2 bases; bases outside gene matches: 16. CDR1 is SGHVS and CDR2 is FQNEAQ in the germline V gene. Supplemented by reference TRBV7-8 and TRBJ2-7, the full variable domain reads GAGVSQSPRYKVAKRGQDVALRCDPISGHVSLFWYQQALGQGPEFLTYFQNEAQLDKSGLPSDRFFAERPEGSVSTLKIQRTQQEDSAVYLCASSLLLSGGWRAYEQYFGPGTRLTVT.